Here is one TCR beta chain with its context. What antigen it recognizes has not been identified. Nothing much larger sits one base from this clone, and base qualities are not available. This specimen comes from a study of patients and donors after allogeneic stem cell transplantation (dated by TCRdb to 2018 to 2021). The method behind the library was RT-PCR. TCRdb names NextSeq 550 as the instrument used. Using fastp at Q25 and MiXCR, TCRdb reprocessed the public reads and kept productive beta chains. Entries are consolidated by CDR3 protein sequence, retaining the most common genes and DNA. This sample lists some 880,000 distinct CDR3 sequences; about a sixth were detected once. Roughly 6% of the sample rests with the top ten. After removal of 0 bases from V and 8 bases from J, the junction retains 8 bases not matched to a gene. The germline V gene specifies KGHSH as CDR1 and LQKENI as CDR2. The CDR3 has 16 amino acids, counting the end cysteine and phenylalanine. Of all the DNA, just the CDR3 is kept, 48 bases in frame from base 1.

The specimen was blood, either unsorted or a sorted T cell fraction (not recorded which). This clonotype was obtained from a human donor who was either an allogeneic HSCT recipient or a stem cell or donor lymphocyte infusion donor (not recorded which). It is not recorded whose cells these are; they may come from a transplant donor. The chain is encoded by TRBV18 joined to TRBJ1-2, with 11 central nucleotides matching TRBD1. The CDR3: CASSPPTGQGARGYTF. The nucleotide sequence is TGTGCCAGCTCACCACCGACCGGACAGGGGGCGCGAGGCTACACCTTC.